A selection of T cell receptor beta chains follows, all from one sample in a study of cytomegalovirus exposure and HLA in healthy donors. Produced via immunoSEQ multiplex PCR; TCRdb's table is partial and in-frame only. The table records under 130,000 clones, more than 60% of them present only once. The sample consisted of PBMCs. Receptors were obtained from a female donor in good health and CMV-seropositive. Each CDR3 is given with its conserved first and last residue. D genes are given only for firm matches. For some rows the clone size is stated as once, few or many, or as a class when expanded; others skip it.

d_call: TRBD1; v_call: TRBV28; clone_size: NA; j_call: TRBJ1-2; cdr3_aa: CASRDRGRYTF; cdr3_nt: TGTGCCAGCAGGGACAGGGGTCGCTACACCTTC
d_call: TRBD1; v_call: TRBV9; clone_size: NA; j_call: TRBJ2-2; cdr3_aa: CASSASLLGQGNTGELFF; cdr3_nt: TGTGCCAGCAGCGCAAGCCTCCTGGGACAGGGTAACACCGGGGAGCTGTTTTTT
d_call: NA; v_call: TRBV6-1; clone_size: NA; j_call: TRBJ2-5; cdr3_aa: CASKISSSETQYF; cdr3_nt: TGTGCCAGCAAAATCAGTTCCTCGGAGACCCAGTACTTC
d_call: TRBD2; v_call: TRBV9; clone_size: NA; j_call: TRBJ2-1; cdr3_aa: CASSDSGRAGREQFF; cdr3_nt: TGTGCCAGCAGCGACAGCGGGAGGGCCGGGCGTGAGCAGTTCTTC
d_call: NA; v_call: TRBV5-6; clone_size: once; j_call: TRBJ2-5; cdr3_aa: CASSFDQGQETQYF; cdr3_nt: TGTGCCAGCAGCTTCGACCAGGGCCAAGAGACCCAGTACTTC
d_call: TRBD1; v_call: TRBV5-1; clone_size: once; j_call: TRBJ1-2; cdr3_aa: CASSPSPGTANYGYTF; cdr3_nt: TGCGCCAGCAGCCCCAGTCCCGGGACAGCAAACTATGGCTACACCTTC
d_call: TRBD1; v_call: TRBV4-1; clone_size: NA; j_call: TRBJ1-3; cdr3_aa: CASSSRQGENTIYF; cdr3_nt: TGCGCCAGCAGCTCACGACAGGGGGAAAACACCATATATTTT
d_call: NA; v_call: TRBV11-1; clone_size: NA; j_call: TRBJ2-1; cdr3_aa: CASSPSGTHRPNEQFF; cdr3_nt: TGTGCCAGCAGCCCTTCCGGGACTCATCGACCCAATGAGCAGTTCTTC
d_call: TRBD1; v_call: TRBV29-1; clone_size: few; j_call: TRBJ2-7; cdr3_aa: CSAKTGAYEQYF; cdr3_nt: TGCAGCGCCAAGACAGGGGCCTACGAGCAGTACTTC
d_call: TRBD1; v_call: TRBV9; clone_size: few; j_call: TRBJ1-2; cdr3_aa: CASSANSGTGYGVYGYTF; cdr3_nt: TGTGCCAGCAGCGCAAACTCCGGGACAGGGTACGGGGTCTATGGCTACACCTTC
d_call: TRBD1; v_call: TRBV29-1; clone_size: NA; j_call: TRBJ2-7; cdr3_aa: CSGTGTGGEQYF; cdr3_nt: TGCAGCGGCACTGGGACAGGGGGAGAGCAGTACTTC
d_call: TRBD2; v_call: TRBV7-2; clone_size: NA; j_call: TRBJ2-7; cdr3_aa: CASSRASGGYEQYF; cdr3_nt: TGTGCCAGCAGCCGCGCTAGCGGGGGCTACGAGCAGTACTTC
d_call: TRBD1; v_call: TRBV25-1; clone_size: NA; j_call: TRBJ2-3; cdr3_aa: CASSDTGASTDTQYF; cdr3_nt: TGTGCCAGCAGTGATACAGGGGCTAGCACAGATACGCAGTATTTT
d_call: NA; v_call: TRBV6-1; clone_size: NA; j_call: TRBJ2-5; cdr3_aa: CASGRNSRETQYF; cdr3_nt: TGTGCCAGCGGTCGGAATTCTAGGGAGACCCAGTACTTC
d_call: NA; v_call: TRBV5-1; clone_size: NA; j_call: TRBJ1-2; cdr3_aa: CASSSQQGNYGYTF; cdr3_nt: TGCGCCAGCAGCTCACAACAGGGCAACTATGGCTACACCTTC
d_call: NA; v_call: TRBV2; clone_size: NA; j_call: TRBJ2-7; cdr3_aa: CASSYSYEQYF; cdr3_nt: TGTGCCAGCAGTTACTCCTACGAGCAGTACTTC
d_call: NA; v_call: TRBV5-4; clone_size: few; j_call: TRBJ2-7; cdr3_aa: CASSSSPGTGGYEQYF; cdr3_nt: TGTGCCAGCAGCTCGAGCCCCGGGACCGGGGGCTACGAGCAGTACTTC
d_call: NA; v_call: TRBV10-3; clone_size: once; j_call: TRBJ1-1; cdr3_aa: CAISESRVRVNTEAFF; cdr3_nt: TGTGCCATCAGTGAGTCGAGGGTTAGGGTGAACACTGAAGCTTTCTTT
d_call: TRBD1; v_call: TRBV18; clone_size: NA; j_call: TRBJ1-4; cdr3_aa: CASSNRGFTNEKLFF; cdr3_nt: TGTGCCAGCTCCAACAGGGGTTTCACTAATGAAAAACTGTTTTTT
d_call: TRBD1; v_call: TRBV28; clone_size: NA; j_call: TRBJ1-1; cdr3_aa: CATRPGGNTEAFF; cdr3_nt: TGTGCCACCAGACCAGGGGGGAACACTGAAGCTTTCTTT
d_call: NA; v_call: TRBV6-5; clone_size: NA; j_call: TRBJ2-5; cdr3_aa: CASSSNGGQETQYF; cdr3_nt: TGTGCCAGCAGTTCCAACGGAGGGCAAGAGACCCAGTACTTC
d_call: TRBD1; v_call: TRBV10-3; clone_size: NA; j_call: TRBJ1-1; cdr3_aa: CATSIGTAEAFF; cdr3_nt: TGTGCCACGTCCATAGGGACAGCTGAAGCTTTCTTT
d_call: TRBD1; v_call: TRBV7-9; clone_size: few; j_call: TRBJ2-1; cdr3_aa: CASSTPGQRDEQFF; cdr3_nt: TGTGCCAGCAGCACGCCGGGACAGAGAGATGAGCAGTTCTTC
d_call: NA; v_call: TRBV2; clone_size: NA; j_call: TRBJ2-7; cdr3_aa: CASNIGQGGAYEQYF; cdr3_nt: TGTGCCAGCAATATTGGGCAGGGGGGAGCCTACGAGCAGTACTTC
d_call: NA; v_call: TRBV29-1; clone_size: NA; j_call: TRBJ2-1; cdr3_aa: CSVEGAGHNEQFF; cdr3_nt: TGCAGCGTTGAGGGGGCAGGGCACAATGAGCAGTTCTTC
d_call: TRBD1; v_call: TRBV7-2; clone_size: NA; j_call: TRBJ2-7; cdr3_aa: CASSLIGGGGTGELWEQYF; cdr3_nt: TGTGCCAGCAGCCTCATAGGGGGTGGTGGGACAGGGGAGTTGTGGGAGCAGTACTTC
d_call: NA; v_call: TRBV30; clone_size: few; j_call: TRBJ2-6; cdr3_aa: CAWSVRDSGANVLTF; cdr3_nt: TGTGCCTGGAGTGTACGAGACTCTGGGGCCAACGTCCTGACTTTC
d_call: NA; v_call: TRBV5-1; clone_size: NA; j_call: TRBJ2-7; cdr3_aa: CASSLIGQTGEQYF; cdr3_nt: TGCGCCAGCAGCTTGATAGGACAGACAGGCGAGCAGTACTTC
d_call: TRBD1; v_call: TRBV7-2; clone_size: NA; j_call: TRBJ1-3; cdr3_aa: CASSFGQGRNTIYF; cdr3_nt: TGTGCCAGCAGCTTCGGACAGGGTCGAAACACCATATATTTT
d_call: TRBD1; v_call: TRBV5-1; clone_size: NA; j_call: TRBJ1-4; cdr3_aa: CASSLGQGNEKLFF; cdr3_nt: TGCGCCAGCAGCTTGGGACAGGGGAATGAAAAACTGTTTTTT
d_call: NA; v_call: TRBV7-9; clone_size: few; j_call: TRBJ1-2; cdr3_aa: CASSLAGRADSYGYTF; cdr3_nt: TGTGCCAGCAGCTTAGCGGGGAGGGCCGACTCGTATGGCTACACCTTC
d_call: NA; v_call: TRBV7-9; clone_size: few; j_call: TRBJ2-7; cdr3_aa: CASSAVWTGSSYEQYF; cdr3_nt: TGTGCCAGCAGCGCCGTCTGGACGGGATCTTCCTACGAGCAGTACTTC
d_call: NA; v_call: TRBV6-5; clone_size: NA; j_call: TRBJ1-4; cdr3_aa: CASSHRQFNEKLFF; cdr3_nt: TGTGCCAGCAGTCACAGACAGTTTAATGAAAAACTGTTTTTT
d_call: NA; v_call: TRBV7-9; clone_size: NA; j_call: TRBJ2-5; cdr3_aa: CASSLERTQYF; cdr3_nt: TGTGCCAGCAGCCTGGAGCGGACCCAGTACTTC
d_call: TRBD1; v_call: TRBV7-2; clone_size: few; j_call: TRBJ1-3; cdr3_aa: CASSTGGGGNTIYF; cdr3_nt: TGTGCCAGCAGCACAGGGGGGGGTGGAAACACCATATATTTT
d_call: NA; v_call: TRBV7-2; clone_size: few; j_call: TRBJ2-7; cdr3_aa: CASSLVPSSYEQYF; cdr3_nt: TGTGCCAGCAGCTTAGTACCCAGCTCCTACGAGCAGTACTTC
d_call: TRBD1; v_call: TRBV6-1; clone_size: NA; j_call: TRBJ1-4; cdr3_aa: CASSAGTGEKLFF; cdr3_nt: TGTGCCAGCAGTGCCGGGACAGGGGAAAAACTGTTTTTT
d_call: NA; v_call: TRBV7-3; clone_size: NA; j_call: TRBJ1-1; cdr3_aa: CASSPKAGNTEAFF; cdr3_nt: TGTGCCAGCAGCCCTAAAGCGGGGAACACTGAAGCTTTCTTT
d_call: NA; v_call: TRBV28; clone_size: NA; j_call: TRBJ1-1; cdr3_aa: CASRFLAERHMNTEAFF; cdr3_nt: TGTGCCAGCAGGTTCCTCGCGGAACGCCACATGAACACTGAAGCTTTCTTT
d_call: NA; v_call: TRBV28; clone_size: NA; j_call: TRBJ2-2; cdr3_aa: CATRTAPTGELFF; cdr3_nt: TGTGCCACCCGGACAGCTCCCACCGGGGAGCTGTTTTTT
d_call: NA; v_call: TRBV12-5; clone_size: once; j_call: TRBJ2-7; cdr3_aa: CASGLVFPGHWPYEQYF; cdr3_nt: TGTGCTAGTGGTTTGGTTTTCCCGGGACATTGGCCCTACGAGCAGTACTTC
d_call: TRBD1; v_call: TRBV19; clone_size: NA; j_call: TRBJ1-1; cdr3_aa: CASRPRGTEAFF; cdr3_nt: TGTGCCAGTAGACCCAGGGGGACTGAAGCTTTCTTT
d_call: NA; v_call: TRBV5-1; clone_size: NA; j_call: TRBJ1-3; cdr3_aa: CASNTAGESGNTIYF; cdr3_nt: TGCGCCAGCAACACGGCGGGGGAATCTGGAAACACCATATATTTT
d_call: TRBD1; v_call: TRBV7-2; clone_size: NA; j_call: TRBJ1-4; cdr3_aa: CASSFTDRGHEKLFF; cdr3_nt: TGTGCCAGCAGTTTTACTGACAGGGGTCATGAAAAACTGTTTTTT
d_call: NA; v_call: TRBV27; clone_size: NA; j_call: TRBJ1-1; cdr3_aa: CASRLEASRGTEAFF; cdr3_nt: TGTGCCAGCAGGCTAGAGGCCTCCCGGGGCACTGAAGCTTTCTTT
d_call: NA; v_call: TRBV12-5; clone_size: NA; j_call: TRBJ2-5; cdr3_aa: CASGLVVGEARWETQYF; cdr3_nt: TGTGCTAGTGGTTTGGTCGTGGGTGAGGCGAGGTGGGAGACCCAGTACTTC
d_call: NA; v_call: TRBV19; clone_size: NA; j_call: TRBJ2-3; cdr3_aa: CASSNKGGDTDTQYF; cdr3_nt: TGTGCCAGTAGTAACAAAGGAGGTGACACAGATACGCAGTATTTT
d_call: TRBD1; v_call: TRBV7-8; clone_size: NA; j_call: TRBJ2-7; cdr3_aa: CASSRADPGQGAHEQYF; cdr3_nt: TGTGCCAGCAGCCGCGCCGATCCGGGACAGGGTGCCCACGAGCAGTACTTC
d_call: NA; v_call: TRBV9; clone_size: NA; j_call: TRBJ2-5; cdr3_aa: CASSGTGTETQYF; cdr3_nt: TGTGCCAGCAGCGGAACAGGGACGGAGACCCAGTACTTC
d_call: TRBD2; v_call: TRBV5-1; clone_size: NA; j_call: TRBJ2-1; cdr3_aa: CASSPQPYSGRAYNEQFF; cdr3_nt: TGCGCCAGCAGCCCCCAACCGTACAGCGGGAGGGCCTACAATGAGCAGTTCTTC
d_call: TRBD2; v_call: TRBV7-9; clone_size: NA; j_call: TRBJ2-1; cdr3_aa: CASSLGKLAGGQADEQFF; cdr3_nt: TGTGCCAGCAGCTTAGGGAAACTAGCGGGGGGCCAGGCAGATGAGCAGTTCTTC
d_call: TRBD1; v_call: TRBV5-4; clone_size: NA; j_call: TRBJ1-4; cdr3_aa: CASSLGPTGGGEKLFF; cdr3_nt: TGTGCCAGCAGCTTGGGCCCCACAGGGGGTGGTGAAAAACTGTTTTTT